This record concerns one T cell receptor (beta chain) sequence. Its target antigen remains unknown. Base-call qualities are not available, and no considerably larger clone is one nucleotide away. The sample is drawn from a study of shared clonotypes between healthy human individuals (TCRdb year 2020). Background for the entire study: The cohort included a few men and two women between 18 and 49 years of age. For each donor, CD4 naive and CD4 memory were each run on three plates, CD8 naive on two plates, and CD8 memory on one plate. To estimate repertoire size and how much clonotypes are shared between individuals, the study performed deep sequencing of blood TCR repertoires from roughly five healthy adults. Libraries were prepared and TCR repertoires were sequenced by different laboratories using diverse techniques, in order to increase sequencing depth and limit assay-specific biases. Each donor's leukapheresis produced roughly between roughly 0.85 and 10 billion PBMCs.

According to the germline V gene, CDR1 reads KGHSH and CDR2 reads LQKENI. Reading from cysteine to phenylalanine, the CDR3 counts 14 amino acids. Only the CDR3 DNA is retained, 42 bases long and in frame from the first base. Trimming accounts for 5 bases at V and 5 bases at J, while the number of junction bases matched to no gene is 4. Study-level results and caveats: Naive subsets generally had larger estimated clonotype richness than memory subsets did. Compared with non-shared clonotypes, clonotypes shared by all four sorted-subset donors had higher generation probabilities. Only blood was sampled, and tissue TCR repertoires likely differ from those in blood. Even with the large sequencing depth, rarefaction of the sorted-subset datasets indicated that sequencing was incomplete. Across a handful of donors, around 5% of naive CD4, roughly 3.5% of naive CD8, about 2.3% of memory CD4, and around 0.4% of memory CD8 clonotypes were shared. Because the study included only a small number of donors, the genetic and exposure-history diversity represented was limited. Based on pairwise subsampling, the degree of clonotype sharing among donors was expected to be affected by sequencing depth.

Using the deep immunoSEQ assay, TCR CDR3 regions were amplified from genomic DNA by multiplex PCR. Extracted genomic DNA from each cell subset was spread evenly across all wells of several immunoSEQ 96-well plates, with each plate serving as a replicate. For sorted subsets, roughly 200 ng of genomic DNA, equivalent to some 33,000 T cell genomes, went into each replicate PCR. Purified libraries were quantified with a Qubit 3.0 fluorometer, sized on a Bioanalyzer 2100, and re-quantified with the KAPA Library Quantification kit. Every immunoSEQ 96-well plate was sequenced on a separate single-read 150-cycle Illumina NextSeq 550 flow cell. The authors processed their data as follows. Because the immunoSEQ output included only junctional sequences and no quality scores, the filtering could not be the same as the filtering used for full-length reads. To assign V/J genes and CDR3, sequences were annotated using PyIR, a Python wrapper for IgBLAST v1.9, with IMGT germline references. Reads with weak V/J assignments (E-value above 1e-6), missing CDR3, stop codons, out-of-frame junctions, or ambiguous translated residues were removed. V3J clonotypes were defined by identical inferred V gene, J gene, and CDR3 amino acid sequence. Percentage overlap between repertoires was calculated by dividing the number of shared unique clonotypes by the size of the smaller repertoire. Richness of each repertoire was evaluated using RTK rarefaction, the Chao1 estimator, and Recon v2.1 estimates of unobserved clonotypes. For all TCRbeta clonotypes obtained by the gDNA method from several donors, generation probabilities were computed with OLGA. TCRdb mirrors the immuneACCESS table, restricted to in-frame sequences. Some clones are absent from its copies; in checked studies, under half trace to an unresolved V gene, and the reason for the others is unknown. V and J calls and clone size are those listed in that table; D and trimming were worked out from the DNA. Present in this sample are over 1.5 million clones, under 99% of which were seen just once. The ten top clones hold approximately 0.45% of the sample.

The donors were healthy, HIV-negative adults with no recently reported acute infections or vaccinations. All donors were Caucasian adults living in Nashville, Tennessee, USA. CD4+ T cells were enriched through magnetic negative selection, after which naive cells were positively selected on CD45RA and the remaining negative fraction served as the memory subset. After blood collection by leukapheresis, PBMCs were isolated using Ficoll-Histopaque density gradient centrifugation and then cryopreserved in the vapor phase of liquid nitrogen. Purity and quantity of every magnetically sorted T cell population were checked by analytical flow cytometry. Genomic DNA was isolated from each sorted fraction and quantified by UV absorbance on a Nanodrop 2000c.

The sequencing sample was made of naive CD4+ T cells sorted from blood. Explained via the paper, the cell subset or site label denotes: CD45RA+ positively selected. The TCR comes from a man aged 25-45 years in good health. Here the chain combines TRBV18 and TRBJ1-5, with 9 bases in between that match TRBD1. CDR3 protein: CASSAQGADQPQHF. In nucleotide form, the sequence is TGTGCCAGCTCAGCACAGGGGGCCGATCAGCCCCAGCATTTT.